This note documents a single T cell receptor (beta chain) sequence. The sample is drawn from a study of blood T cell repertoires in COVID-19. Background on the study: Researchers got acute and convalescent COVID-19 samples from the United States, Italy and Spain. Nucleic acid was either cDNA or gDNA, and it came from T cells, B-cell-depleted T cells, or PBMCs.

Sequencing was performed with immunoSEQ multiplex PCR; in TCRdb, only in-frame clones are kept and a portion is missing. The sample yields a few hundred thousand clones, around nine tenths seen once. The sequence derives from a man in his forties who had recovered from COVID-19. Material for sequencing was peripheral blood.

The CDR3 sequence is CASSQVGGTGANAFF. The CDR3 DNA follows: TGTGCCAGCAGCCAAGTTGGGGGGACAGGTGCTAATGCTTTCTTT. This chain links TRBV14 with TRBJ1-1; TRBD1 agrees at 8 bases. The CDR3 runs 15 residues. V lost 1 base and J lost 11; bases outside the gene matches: 12. In germline, CDR1 is SGHDN, CDR2 FVKESK.